These 20 T cell receptor beta chains came from one sample sequenced in a study of vaccination and CD4 T cells after COVID-19. Treatment: roughly 11-day PBMC culture with coronavirus spike peptide pools or control peptides (ViraFEST assay). These receptors' targets are unknown. Sequencing of the DNA from cultured CD4+ T cells was carried out with the Oncomine TCR Beta short-read assay. TCRdb recomputed calls from the PCR reads with MiXCR, one row per CDR3 protein. In the table there are over 10,000 distinct CDR3 sequences, 60% of which are singletons. Input material: CD4+ T cells from blood, cultured in vitro. These receptors were taken from a human donor who had recovered from COVID-19.

This clonotype turned up a few times. J is TRBJ1-1 and V is TRBV2; D not certain. The CDR3 consists of 13 residues. Per the germline V gene, CDR1 is SNHLY and CDR2 is FYNNEI. The ends were cut back, 8 bases at V and 0 bases at J, with 10 bases in the middle. CDR3 residues: CASRAMMNTEAFF. As DNA, the CDR3 is TGTGCCAGCCGTGCGATGATGAACACTGAAGCTTTCTTT.

V and J are TRBV6-1 and TRBJ2-7; 9 positions match TRBD2. The germline V gene encodes CDR1 MNHNS and CDR2 SASEGT. V gave up 7 bases and J gave up 3 bases; unmatched junction bases: 10. The CDR3 runs 15 residues. CDR3 region: CASNPGTSLYYEQYF. DNA for the CDR3: TGTGCCAGCAACCCAGGGACTAGCTTATACTACGAGCAGTACTTC.

The DNA of the CDR3 is TGTGCCACCAGTAATCAGGGCGGCTATGGCTACACCTTC. This gives the protein CATSNQGGYGYTF. The chain couples TRBV24-1 to TRBJ1-2; TRBD1 is a possible D gene (5 bases). The CDR3 is 13 residues long. The V end lost 6 bases, the J end lost 4 bases, and 11 bases lay between the germline ends. Germline loops: CDR1 KGHDR, CDR2 SFDVKD.

V is TRBV24-1 and J is TRBJ1-5; D is ambiguous. From germline, CDR1 is KGHDR and CDR2 SFDVKD. The CDR3 length is 17 residues. With 2 bases removed from V and 2 bases from J, the gap between germline ends came to 15 bases. CDR3 coding DNA: TGTGCCACCAGTGATTCAAGAAAAGTGCAGGGCAATCAGCCCCAGCATTTT. Translating gives CATSDSRKVQGNQPQHF.

This clonotype qualifies as large. The gene calls are TRBV6-1 and TRBJ1-1, with 7 bases matching TRBD1. The CDR3 consists of 13 residues. V shed 6 bases and J 12 bases; nucleotides not matched to a gene: 13. Germline V gives CDR1 MNHNS, CDR2 SASEGT. CDR3 in amino acids: CASSSGEGAQSFF. CDR3 nucleotides: TGTGCCAGCAGCTCCGGGGAGGGGGCGCAATCTTTCTTT.

This rearrangement joins TRBV7-3 to TRBJ2-5, with D hard to call. The CDR3 spans 14 residues. V was shortened by 2 bases and J by 4 bases, with 11 bases between the two germline ends. Germline lookup yields CDR1 SGHTA and CDR2 FQGTGA. The CDR3 region is CASSLVTGLETQYF. The DNA of the CDR3 is TGTGCCAGCAGCTTAGTCACGGGTCTAGAGACCCAGTACTTC.

The J gene is TRBJ1-1, the V gene TRBV19, with D perhaps TRBD1 (6 bases). CDR1 and CDR2 from the germline V gene are LNHDA and SQIVND (reference sequence). The CDR3 spans 13 residues. The V gene lost 3 bases and the J gene lost 5 bases, with 10 bases spanning the gap. The CDR3 sequence is CASSISQGTEAFF. CDR3 DNA sequence: TGTGCCAGTAGTATTTCTCAGGGGACTGAAGCTTTCTTT. Based on the CDR3 plus reference TRBV19 and TRBJ1-1, the full variable domain is DGGITQSPKYLFRKEGQNVTLSCEQNLNHDAMYWYRQDPGQGLRLIYYSQIVNDFQKGDIAEGYSVSREKKESFPLTVTSAQKNPTAFYLCASSISQGTEAFFGQGTRLTVV.

This chain connects TRBV15 to TRBJ2-5, with 12 bases lining up with TRBD2. Germline CDR1 and CDR2: LNHNV and YYDKDF (reference sequence). This CDR3 is built from 16 residues. V was pared by 6 bases and J by 5 bases, with 10 bases of the junction left unmatched. The chain's CDR3 is CATRASGRDRVETQYF. The CDR3 DNA follows: TGTGCCACCAGGGCTAGCGGGAGGGACAGAGTGGAGACCCAGTACTTC.

This clonotype was counted a single time. CDR3: CASSPSQGTETQYF. DNA for the CDR3: TGTGCCAGCAGCCCATCACAGGGGACAGAGACCCAGTACTTC. The rearrangement joins TRBV7-2 to TRBJ2-5; the match to TRBD1 covers 7 bases. CDR3 size: 14 residues. The germline gives CDR1 SGHTA, CDR2 FQGNSA. After removal of 5 bases from V and 4 bases from J, the junction contained 7 bases not matched to a gene.

This clonotype ranks as medium-sized. The chain links TRBV23-1 to TRBJ2-7; the D gene is possibly TRBD2 (6 bases). TRBV23-1 is an ORF for which the function is uncertain. This CDR3 is built from 17 residues. V was clipped by 3 bases and J by 4 bases, with 22 bases between them. This CDR3 is CASSQPEFRGIRYEQYF. Written as DNA, the CDR3 is TGCGCCAGCAGTCAGCCCGAGTTTCGGGGGATCCGATACGAGCAGTACTTC.

As for this clonotype: At one end, the junction sequence differs from germline, possibly due to a read error. V gene TRBV20-1 combines with J gene TRBJ1-5; no definite D call. This CDR3 is built from 13 residues. Germline CDR1 and CDR2: DFQATT and SNEGSKA (reference sequence). The CDR3 reads CSARGLVNQPQHF. The CDR3 coding sequence is TGCAGTGCCAGAGGACTGGTCAATCAGCCCCAGCATTTT.

The genes are TRBV27 and TRBJ2-1, with D perhaps TRBD1 (6 bases). The CDR3 has 13 amino acids. V was pared by 3 bases and J by 6 bases, with 9 bases between. Germline lookup yields CDR1 MNHEY and CDR2 SMNVEV (reference sequence). As DNA, the CDR3 is TGTGCCAGCAGTTTCAACAGGGTCAATGAGCAGTTCTTC. It codes for CASSFNRVNEQFF.

J is TRBJ2-7 and V is TRBV27, with a tentative D call TRBD2 (6 bases). This CDR3 is built from 15 residues. In germline, CDR1 is MNHEY, CDR2 SMNVEV (reference sequence). V dropped 6 bases and J dropped 0 bases, with 15 bases sitting between them. The CDR3 sequence is CASSRGMGSSYEQYF. The CDR3 DNA reads TGTGCCAGCAGCCGGGGGATGGGCAGCTCCTACGAGCAGTACTTC.

A remark on this clonotype: The junction departs from the called germline gene at one end, perhaps through a read error. This chain uses TRBV7-2 with TRBJ2-3; the D gene is possibly TRBD2 (6 bases). Germline V gives CDR1 SGHTA, CDR2 FQGNSA. The CDR3 sequence is 14 residues long. The CDR3 region is CASSLARDQGSWHF. CDR3 sequence (DNA): TGTGCCAGCAGCTTAGCGCGGGACCAAGGTTCCTGGCATTTT. Full variable domain (outside the CDR3, taken from reference TRBV7-2 and TRBJ2-3): GAGVSQSPSNKVTEKGKDVELRCDPISGHTALYWYRQSLGQGLEFLIYFQGNSAPDKSGLPSDRFSAERTGGSVSTLTIQRTQQEDSAVYLCASSLARDQGSWHFGPGTRLTVL.

J is TRBJ1-4 and V is TRBV5-6; perhaps TRBD1 as D (5 bases). V gave up 4 bases and J gave up 8 bases, with 15 bases separating them. The CDR3 has 14 amino acids. Germline loops: CDR1 SGHDT, CDR2 YYEEEE. The CDR3 DNA follows: TGTGCCAGCAGCCTATGGGGGGTTTGGGAAAAACTGTTTTTT. Residues: CASSLWGVWEKLFF.

This clonotype was counted only a few times. V is TRBV7-8 and J is TRBJ1-4, with D tentatively TRBD1 (5 bases). The CDR3 is 17 amino acids. Germline V gene sequence: CDR1 SGHVS, CDR2 FQNEAQ. V shed 5 bases and J shed 6 bases, with 22 bases lying between them. Here the CDR3 reads CASSTHGAGGGYEKLFF. CDR3 sequence (DNA): TGTGCCAGCAGCACCCACGGTGCGGGGGGAGGATATGAAAAACTGTTTTTT.

V gene TRBV6-1 combines with J gene TRBJ2-1; tentatively, D is TRBD2 (5 bases). Trimming left V 1 base short and J 9 bases short, with 19 bases between. The CDR3 runs to 16 residues. The germline gives CDR1 MNHNS, CDR2 SASEGT. The CDR3 region is CASSEVPRAGIGEQFF. The DNA of the CDR3 is TGTGCCAGCAGTGAAGTACCCCGTGCGGGCATCGGTGAGCAGTTCTTC.

The chain recombines TRBV5-4 with TRBJ1-3; 9 bases are shared with TRBD1. The CDR3 has 16 residues. J was trimmed by 0 bases and V by 3 bases; bases with no gene match: 4. Germline CDR1 and CDR2: SGHNT and YYREEE (reference sequence). The CDR3 loop reads CASSSGQGHSGNTIYF. For the CDR3, the DNA is TGTGCCAGCAGCTCGGGACAGGGACACTCTGGAAACACCATATATTTT.

This clonotype turned up a few times. The chain employs TRBV2 and TRBJ1-1, with D unclear. The ends were cut back, 7 bases at V and 1 base at J, with 10 bases in the middle. CDR1 is SNHLY, CDR2 FYNNEI, per germline. This CDR3 is built from 13 residues. Here the CDR3 reads CASIWQPNTEAFF. In nucleotides, the CDR3 is TGTGCCAGCATATGGCAGCCGAACACTGAAGCTTTCTTT.

The chain employs TRBV6-1 and TRBJ1-5, with TRBD1 as a possible D gene (5 bases). V shed 6 bases and J shed 0 bases, with 15 bases lying between them. CDR1 is MNHNS, CDR2 SASEGT, per germline. CDR3 length: 16 amino acids. The CDR3 here is CASRERGAPSNQPQHF. The CDR3 region has the DNA TGTGCCAGCAGGGAACGAGGGGCACCTAGCAATCAGCCCCAGCATTTT.